This T cell receptor (beta chain) was retrieved from a study of T cells in Graves' hyperthyroidism and ophthalmopathy. There were TCR beta CDR3 regions amplified from RNA transcripts. The TCR CDR3 was amplified in a first-round RT-PCR using the HTBI primer set. Via MiXCR, TCRdb re-called the multiplex PCR reads, giving one row per CDR3 protein. The sample shows about 400,000 distinct CDR3 sequences, 15% to 19% of them seen only once. Comments on this clonotype: Possible read error: a much larger clone is one base away.

The specimen was blood. This receptor was identified in a young woman with Graves' hyperthyroidism.

The CDR3 DNA follows: TGTGCCTGGAGCCTACAGCCTTCTGGAAACACCATGTATTTT. Its protein product is CAWSLQPSGNTMYF. The chain couples TRBV30 to TRBJ1-3; D unclear. This CDR3 is built from 14 residues. Germline values: CDR1 GTSNPN, CDR2 SVGIG (reference sequence).